This T cell receptor beta chain was sequenced during a study of T-cell memory formation after mild COVID-19. The V gene end was trimmed by 5 bases and the J gene end by 6 bases; junction bases not matched to a gene: 5. Per the germline V gene, CDR1 is LGHDT and CDR2 is YNNKEL (reference sequence). The CDR3 covers 14 residues. TCRdb independently ran MiXCR on the 5' RACE reads; one entry per CDR3 protein. Here the sample spans about 400,000 distinct CDR3 sequences, 20% to 25% being singletons. The clonotype was recovered from an adult woman who had mild COVID-19 (a few samples of this study predate the infection). Cell type and time point are not known. Material for sequencing was PBMCs or a T cell subset sorted from them (not recorded which). The rearrangement joins TRBV3-1 to TRBJ2-7, with 12 positions matching TRBD1. CDR3 residues: CASSSGTGGFEQYF. Here the CDR3 DNA reads TGTGCCAGCAGCTCCGGGACAGGGGGCTTCGAGCAGTACTTC.